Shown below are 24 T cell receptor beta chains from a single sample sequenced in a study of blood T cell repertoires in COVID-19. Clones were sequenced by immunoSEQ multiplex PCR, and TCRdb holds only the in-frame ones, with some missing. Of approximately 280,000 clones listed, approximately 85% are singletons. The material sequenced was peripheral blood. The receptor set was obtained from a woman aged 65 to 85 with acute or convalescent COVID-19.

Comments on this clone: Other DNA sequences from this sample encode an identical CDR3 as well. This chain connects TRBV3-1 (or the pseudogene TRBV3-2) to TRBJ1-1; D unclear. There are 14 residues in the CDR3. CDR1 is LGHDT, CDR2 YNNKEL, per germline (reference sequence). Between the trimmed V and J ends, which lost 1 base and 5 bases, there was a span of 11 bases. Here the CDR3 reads CASSQGGGRTEAFF. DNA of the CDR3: TGTGCCAGCAGCCAAGGAGGCGGGCGGACTGAAGCTTTCTTT.

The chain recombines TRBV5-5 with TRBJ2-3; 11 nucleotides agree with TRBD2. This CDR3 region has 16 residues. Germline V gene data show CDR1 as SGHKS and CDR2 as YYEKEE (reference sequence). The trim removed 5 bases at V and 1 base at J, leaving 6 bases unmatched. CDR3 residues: CASRRLAGTRTDTQYF. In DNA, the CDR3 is TGTGCCAGCAGAAGACTAGCGGGGACCCGCACAGATACGCAGTATTTT.

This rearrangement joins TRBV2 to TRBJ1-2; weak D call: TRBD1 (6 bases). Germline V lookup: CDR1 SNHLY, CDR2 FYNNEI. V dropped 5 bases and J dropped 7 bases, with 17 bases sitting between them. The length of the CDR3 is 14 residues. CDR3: CASSRTGMGSGYTF. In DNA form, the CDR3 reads TGTGCCAGCAGTCGTACAGGGATGGGTTCTGGCTACACCTTC.

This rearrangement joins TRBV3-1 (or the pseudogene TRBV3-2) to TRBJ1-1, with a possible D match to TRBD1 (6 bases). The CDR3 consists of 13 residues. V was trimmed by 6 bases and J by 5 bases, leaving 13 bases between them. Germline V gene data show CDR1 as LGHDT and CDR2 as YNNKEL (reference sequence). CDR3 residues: CASSHTGLTEAFF. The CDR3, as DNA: TGTGCCAGCAGTCACACAGGGTTGACTGAAGCTTTCTTT.

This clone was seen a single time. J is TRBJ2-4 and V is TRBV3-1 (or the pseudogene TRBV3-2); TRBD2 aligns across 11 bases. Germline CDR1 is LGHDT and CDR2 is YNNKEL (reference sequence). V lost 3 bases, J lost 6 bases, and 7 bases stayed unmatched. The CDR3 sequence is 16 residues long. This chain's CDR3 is CASSHLPTSGINIQYF. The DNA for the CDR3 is TGTGCCAGCAGCCACCTACCGACTAGCGGGATAAACATTCAGTACTTC.

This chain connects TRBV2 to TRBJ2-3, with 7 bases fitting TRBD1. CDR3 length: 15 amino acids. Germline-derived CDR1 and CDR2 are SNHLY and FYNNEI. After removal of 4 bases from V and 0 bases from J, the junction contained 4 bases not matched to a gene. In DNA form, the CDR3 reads TGTGCCAGCAGTGGGGACAGCCCTAGCACAGATACGCAGTATTTT. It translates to CASSGDSPSTDTQYF. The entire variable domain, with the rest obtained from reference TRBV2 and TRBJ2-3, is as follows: EPEVTQTPSHQVTQMGQEVILRCVPISNHLYFYWYRQILGQKVEFLVSFYNNEISEKSEIFDDQFSVERPDGSNFTLKIRSTKLEDSAMYFCASSGDSPSTDTQYFGPGTRLTVL.

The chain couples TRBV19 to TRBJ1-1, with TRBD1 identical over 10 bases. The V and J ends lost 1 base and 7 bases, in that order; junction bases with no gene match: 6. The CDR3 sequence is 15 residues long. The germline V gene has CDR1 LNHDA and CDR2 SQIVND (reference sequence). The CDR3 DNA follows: TGTGCCAGTAGTATAGGAGGGACAGGGGTGAGTGAAGCTTTCTTT. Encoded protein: CASSIGGTGVSEAFF. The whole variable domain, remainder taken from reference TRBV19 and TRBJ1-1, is DGGITQSPKYLFRKEGQNVTLSCEQNLNHDAMYWYRQDPGQGLRLIYYSQIVNDFQKGDIAEGYSVSREKKESFPLTVTSAQKNPTAFYLCASSIGGTGVSEAFFGQGTRLTVV.

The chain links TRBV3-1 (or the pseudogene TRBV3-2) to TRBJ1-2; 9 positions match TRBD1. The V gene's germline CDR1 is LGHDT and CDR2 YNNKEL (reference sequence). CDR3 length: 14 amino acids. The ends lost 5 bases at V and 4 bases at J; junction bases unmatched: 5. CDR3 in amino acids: CASSNRGLGYGYTF. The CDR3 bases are TGTGCCAGCAGCAACAGGGGGCTGGGCTATGGCTACACCTTC.

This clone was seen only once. CDR3 in DNA: TGCGCCAGCAGCATCGTGGGGCCCTACAATGAGCAGTTCTTC. As protein: CASSIVGPYNEQFF. The rearrangement links TRBV5-1 to TRBJ2-1, with D perhaps matching TRBD1 (5 bases). This CDR3 contains 14 residues. Germline V gene sequence: CDR1 SGHRS, CDR2 YFSETQ. With 4 bases removed from V and 2 bases from J, the gap between germline ends came to 10 bases.

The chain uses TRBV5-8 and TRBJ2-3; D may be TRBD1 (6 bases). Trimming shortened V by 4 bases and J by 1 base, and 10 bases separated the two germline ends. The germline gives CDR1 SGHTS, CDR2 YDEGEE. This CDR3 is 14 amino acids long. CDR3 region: CASSPGQRTDTQYF. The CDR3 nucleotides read TGTGCCAGCAGCCCGGGACAACGCACAGATACGCAGTATTTT.

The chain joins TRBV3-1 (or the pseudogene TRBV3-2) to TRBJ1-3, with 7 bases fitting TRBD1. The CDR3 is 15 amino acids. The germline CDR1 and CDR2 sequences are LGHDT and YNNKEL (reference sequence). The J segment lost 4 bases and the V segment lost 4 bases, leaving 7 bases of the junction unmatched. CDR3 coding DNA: TGTGCCAGCAGCCGTATGACAGGGTCCGGAAACACCATATATTTT. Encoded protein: CASSRMTGSGNTIYF.

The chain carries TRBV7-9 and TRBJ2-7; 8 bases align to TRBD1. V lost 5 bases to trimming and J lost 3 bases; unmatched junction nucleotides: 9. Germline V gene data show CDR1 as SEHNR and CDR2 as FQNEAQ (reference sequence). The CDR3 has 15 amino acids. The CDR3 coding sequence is TGTGCCAGCAGCGCCTCGACAGGGGCCAACTACGAGCAGTACTTC. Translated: CASSASTGANYEQYF. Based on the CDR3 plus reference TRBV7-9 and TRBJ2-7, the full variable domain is DTGVSQNPRHKITKRGQNVTFRCDPISEHNRLYWYRQTLGQGPEFLTYFQNEAQLEKSRLLSDRFSAERPKGSFSTLEIQRTEQGDSAMYLCASSASTGANYEQYFGPGTRLTVT.

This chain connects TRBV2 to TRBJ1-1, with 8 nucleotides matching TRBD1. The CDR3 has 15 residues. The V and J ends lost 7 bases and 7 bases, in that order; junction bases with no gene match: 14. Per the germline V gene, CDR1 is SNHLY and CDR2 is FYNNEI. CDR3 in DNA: TGTGCCAGCACTGGACAGGGTAGGGGATCTGGTGAAGCTTTCTTT. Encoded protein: CASTGQGRGSGEAFF.

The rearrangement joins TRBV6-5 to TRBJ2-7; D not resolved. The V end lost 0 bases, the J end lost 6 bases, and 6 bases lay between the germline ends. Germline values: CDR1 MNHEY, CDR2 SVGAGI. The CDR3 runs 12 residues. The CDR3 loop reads CASSYSTGEQYF. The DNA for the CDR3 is TGTGCCAGCAGTTACTCAACGGGCGAGCAGTACTTC.

The DNA of the CDR3 is TGCAGCGTTCGTGACAGGGGCTGGGATGGCTACACCTTC. Protein: CSVRDRGWDGYTF. The J gene is TRBJ1-2, the V gene TRBV29-1; TRBD1 matches 8 bases. The CDR3 is made up of 13 amino acids. From germline, CDR1 is SQVTM and CDR2 ANQGSEA. The V and J ends lost 5 bases and 6 bases, in that order; junction bases with no gene match: 8.

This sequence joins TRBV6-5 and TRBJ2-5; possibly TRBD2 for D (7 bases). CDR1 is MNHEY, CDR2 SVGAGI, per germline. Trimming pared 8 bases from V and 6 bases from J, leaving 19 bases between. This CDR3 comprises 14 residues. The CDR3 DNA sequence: TGTGCCAGCGCCCCTCGGGGGGCGAGAAAGACCCAGTACTTC. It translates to CASAPRGARKTQYF.

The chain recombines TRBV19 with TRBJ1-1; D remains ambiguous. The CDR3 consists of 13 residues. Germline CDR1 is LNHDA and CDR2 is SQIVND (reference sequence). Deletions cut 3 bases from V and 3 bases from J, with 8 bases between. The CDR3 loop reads CASSIQVYTEAFF. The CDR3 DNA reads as TGTGCCAGTAGTATTCAGGTATACACTGAAGCTTTCTTT.

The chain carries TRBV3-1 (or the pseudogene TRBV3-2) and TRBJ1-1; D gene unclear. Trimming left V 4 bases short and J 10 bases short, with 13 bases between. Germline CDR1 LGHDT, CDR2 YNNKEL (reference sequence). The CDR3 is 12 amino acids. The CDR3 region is CASSPGEIGAFF. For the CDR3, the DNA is TGTGCCAGCAGCCCCGGAGAAATCGGAGCTTTCTTT.

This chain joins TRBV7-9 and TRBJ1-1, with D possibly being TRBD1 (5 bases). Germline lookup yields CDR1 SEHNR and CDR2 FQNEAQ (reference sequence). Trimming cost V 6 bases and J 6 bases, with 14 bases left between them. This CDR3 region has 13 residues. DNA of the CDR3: TGTGCCAGCAGTTTACAGGCCGGGGCTGAAGCTTTCTTT. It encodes CASSLQAGAEAFF.

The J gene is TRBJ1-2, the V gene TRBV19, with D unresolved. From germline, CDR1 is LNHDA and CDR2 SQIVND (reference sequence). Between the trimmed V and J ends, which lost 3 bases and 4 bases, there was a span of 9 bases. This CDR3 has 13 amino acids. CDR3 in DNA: TGTGCCAGTAGTATCCCATTCGGCTATGGCTACACCTTC. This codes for CASSIPFGYGYTF. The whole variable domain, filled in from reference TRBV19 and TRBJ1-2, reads DGGITQSPKYLFRKEGQNVTLSCEQNLNHDAMYWYRQDPGQGLRLIYYSQIVNDFQKGDIAEGYSVSREKKESFPLTVTSAQKNPTAFYLCASSIPFGYGYTFGSGTRLTVV.

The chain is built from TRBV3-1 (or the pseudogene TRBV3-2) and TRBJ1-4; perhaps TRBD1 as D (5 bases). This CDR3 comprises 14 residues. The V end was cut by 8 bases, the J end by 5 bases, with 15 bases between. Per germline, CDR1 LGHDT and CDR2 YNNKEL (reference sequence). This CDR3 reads CASLGGHPNEKLFF. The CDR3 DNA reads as TGTGCCAGCCTAGGTGGACACCCAAATGAAAAACTGTTTTTT.

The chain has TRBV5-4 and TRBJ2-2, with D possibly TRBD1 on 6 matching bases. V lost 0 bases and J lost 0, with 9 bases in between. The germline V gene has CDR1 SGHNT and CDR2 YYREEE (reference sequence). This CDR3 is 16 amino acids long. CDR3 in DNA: TGTGCCAGCAGCTTGGGGGGGCTCGCGAACACCGGGGAGCTGTTTTTT. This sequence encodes CASSLGGLANTGELFF. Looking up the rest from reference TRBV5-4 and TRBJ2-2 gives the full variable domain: ETGVTQSPTHLIKTRGQQVTLRCSSQSGHNTVSWYQQALGQGPQFIFQYYREEENGRGNFPPRFSGLQFPNYSSELNVNALELDDSALYLCASSLGGLANTGELFFGEGSRLTVL.

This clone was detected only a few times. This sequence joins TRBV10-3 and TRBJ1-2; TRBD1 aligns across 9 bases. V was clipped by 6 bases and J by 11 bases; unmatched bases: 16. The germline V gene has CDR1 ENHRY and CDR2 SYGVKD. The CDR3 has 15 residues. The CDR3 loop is CAISGQSGTGSSYTF. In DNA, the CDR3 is TGTGCCATCAGCGGACAGTCCGGGACAGGGTCCTCTTACACCTTC.

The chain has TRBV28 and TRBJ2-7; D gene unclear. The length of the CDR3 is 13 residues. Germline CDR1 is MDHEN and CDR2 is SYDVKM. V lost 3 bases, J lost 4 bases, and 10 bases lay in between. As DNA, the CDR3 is TGTGCCAGCAGTTTCCCCCCTGTGTACGAGCAGTACTTC. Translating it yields CASSFPPVYEQYF.